The clone carrying this TCR beta chain was observed at least ten times. As yet, its antigen is unknown. These data are taken from a study of blood T cells in healthy people across ages. Notes on the study in general: It was found that TCR beta diversity correlated strongly with the percentage of naive T cells.

For the second PCR, which ran for 7 to 11 cycles, a sample-barcoded 5' primer and a J-beta primer mix were used. TCRdb redid the calling of the 5' RACE reads with MiXCR, one entry per CDR3 protein. The sample comprises 1.5 million to 2 million distinct CDR3 sequences, about 30% of which are singletons, and about 8% rests with the top ten. A minimum of 5 micrograms of total RNA was extracted per sample. The CDR3 sequence is 14 residues long. From germline, CDR1 is KGHDR and CDR2 SFDVKD. With 9 bases removed from V and 4 bases from J, the gap between germline ends came to 12 bases. The chain is built from TRBV24-1 and TRBJ2-6, with D possibly matching TRBD1 (6 bases). The sequence was obtained from a woman aged 30 to 39 in good health. What was sequenced was blood. CDR3 protein: CATGGSSGANVLTF. CDR3 nucleotides: TGTGCCACCGGGGGCTCCTCCGGGGCCAACGTCCTGACTTTC.